Below, 19 T cell receptor beta chains from the same sample are listed, as sequenced in a study of T cells in Graves' hyperthyroidism and ophthalmopathy. Amplified TCR beta CDR3 regions derived from RNA transcripts. During a first-round RT-PCR of the TCR CDR3, the HTBI primer set was used. TCRdb ran MiXCR on the multiplex PCR reads and lists one entry per CDR3 protein. The data show hundreds of thousands of distinct CDR3 sequences, approximately 15% seen once. Material: blood. All receptors come from a woman between 25 and 40 years old with Graves' hyperthyroidism that later progressed to Graves' ophthalmopathy.

In this sample, this clonotype turned up a few times. The chain recombines TRBV19 with TRBJ2-4; D remains ambiguous. V lost 3 bases and J lost 1, with 16 bases in between. Germline V gene data show CDR1 as LNHDA and CDR2 as SQIVND (reference sequence). CDR3 length: 17 amino acids. CDR3 in amino acids: CASSIGLRWAAKNIQYF. In DNA, the CDR3 is TGTGCCAGTAGTATCGGCCTCCGTTGGGCCGCCAAAAACATTCAGTACTTC.

The chain carries TRBV28 and TRBJ1-2; D is possibly TRBD1 (6 bases). The CDR3 is 12 residues long. CDR1 and CDR2 (germline): MDHEN, SYDVKM. Trimming removed 6 bases from V and 8 bases from J, with 13 bases in between. The CDR3 here is CASRIGGEGYTF. DNA of the CDR3: TGTGCCAGCAGGATAGGGGGGGAAGGCTACACCTTC.

This clonotype occurred once. The CDR3 sequence: CASSISLGGQPQHF. The CDR3 DNA reads TGTGCCAGTAGTATATCGCTCGGGGGGCAGCCCCAGCATTTT. V gene TRBV19 combines with J gene TRBJ1-5; a possible D gene is TRBD1 (5 bases). CDR1 is LNHDA, CDR2 SQIVND, per germline (reference sequence). The V end was cut by 2 bases, the J end by 7 bases, with 12 bases between. The CDR3 has 14 residues.

This clonotype was seen a few times. The chain carries TRBV7-9 and TRBJ2-1, with 14 bases matching TRBD2. After removal of 5 bases from V and 12 bases from J, the junction contained 12 bases not matched to a gene. This CDR3 region has 16 residues. Germline assignment: CDR1 SEHNR and CDR2 FQNEAQ (reference sequence). The CDR3 is CASSLSGTSGSSRQFF. The CDR3 nucleotides are TGTGCCAGCAGCCTTTCCGGGACTAGCGGGAGTAGTAGGCAGTTCTTC.

This clonotype was observed at least ten times. The rearrangement uses TRBV7-2 and TRBJ1-2; the match to TRBD1 covers 7 bases. The CDR3 contains 14 residues. V trimming: 3 bases; J trimming: 4 bases; junction bases outside the gene matches: 5. Germline-derived CDR1 and CDR2 are SGHTA and FQGNSA. The CDR3 here is CASSFRGPVYGYTF. CDR3 nucleotide sequence: TGTGCCAGCAGCTTTAGGGGGCCGGTCTATGGCTACACCTTC.

The chain combines TRBV19 with TRBJ2-1, with TRBD2 identical over 10 bases. V lost 8 bases to trimming and J lost 7 bases; unmatched junction nucleotides: 8. The CDR3 loop spans 14 amino acids. The germline V gene has CDR1 LNHDA and CDR2 SQIVND (reference sequence). The CDR3 region is CASSEREGGNEQFF. The CDR3 DNA follows: TGTGCCAGTTCCGAGCGGGAGGGGGGGAATGAGCAGTTCTTC.

This clonotype showed up many times. The chain couples TRBV7-8 to TRBJ2-7, with 8 nucleotides matching TRBD2. The CDR3 consists of 15 residues. Germline CDR1 reads SGHVS; CDR2 reads FQNEAQ. Trimming removed 5 bases from V and 5 bases from J; junction bases left unmatched: 11. The CDR3 spells CASSPFTGTRDEQYF. The CDR3 coding sequence is TGTGCCAGCAGCCCATTCACCGGGACTAGGGACGAGCAGTACTTC.

There are a few counts of this clonotype. The chain has TRBV4-1 and TRBJ2-7; 7 nucleotides line up with TRBD1. The CDR3 contains 18 residues. Germline CDR1 MGHRA, CDR2 YSYEKL. V trimming: 2 bases; J trimming: 0 bases; junction bases outside the gene matches: 13. The CDR3 DNA is TGCGCCAGCAGCCAAAAGGGGGACAGTTGGGCGAGCTCCTACGAGCAGTACTTC. Translation: CASSQKGDSWASSYEQYF.

DNA for the CDR3: TGTGCCAGCAGTTCTATAACGTCCCACCGGACTTTGGACTTTAAAGGTGAAAAACTGTTTTTT. Translation: CASSSITSHRTLDFKGEKLFF. The chain is built from TRBV28 and TRBJ1-4, with D unclear. V was pared by 4 bases and J by 7 bases, with 34 bases between. Germline lookup yields CDR1 MDHEN and CDR2 SYDVKM. This CDR3 is built from 21 residues.

This clonotype was counted only a few times. This chain connects TRBV30 to TRBJ2-1; 10 bases align to TRBD2. Germline loops: CDR1 GTSNPN, CDR2 SVGIG (reference sequence). J gave up 4 bases and V 3 bases, and 6 bases lay outside the gene matches. This CDR3 has 15 amino acids. The CDR3 DNA sequence: TGTGCCTGGAGGGCCGGGACTAGCGCTTACAATGAGCAGTTCTTC. Protein product: CAWRAGTSAYNEQFF.

This chain joins TRBV30 and TRBJ2-3; D unclear. V was pared by 0 bases and J by 0 bases, with 10 bases between. The CDR3 has 15 residues. In germline, CDR1 is GTSNPN, CDR2 SVGIG (reference sequence). CDR3 DNA sequence: TGTGCCTGGAGTGTAGCGACTTCTAGCACAGATACGCAGTATTTT. This encodes CAWSVATSSTDTQYF.

This clonotype was counted many times. This rearrangement joins TRBV7-9 to TRBJ1-1, with a possible D match to TRBD1 (5 bases). V was trimmed by 1 base and J by 9 bases, leaving 12 bases between them. The CDR3 runs to 13 residues. Germline CDR1 SEHNR, CDR2 FQNEAQ (reference sequence). CDR3 residues: CASSLGNGGKAFF. In DNA, the CDR3 is TGTGCCAGCAGCTTAGGGAACGGGGGTAAAGCTTTCTTT.

V gene TRBV28 combines with J gene TRBJ2-7; D is possibly TRBD2 (5 bases). Germline CDR1 and CDR2: MDHEN and SYDVKM. CDR3 length: 17 residues. Trimming took off 1 base at V and 5 bases at J, with 21 bases between the two ends. The CDR3 DNA follows: TGTGCCAGCAGTTTATTCGGACTTCGCCTGGGGATAGACGAGCAGTACTTC. Amino acids: CASSLFGLRLGIDEQYF. The whole variable domain, filled in from reference TRBV28 and TRBJ2-7, reads DVKVTQSSRYLVKRTGEKVFLECVQDMDHENMFWYRQDPGLGLRLIYFSYDVKMKEKGDIPEGYSVSREKKERFSLILESASTNQTSMYLCASSLFGLRLGIDEQYFGPGTRLTVT.

This chain links TRBV3-1 with TRBJ1-2; D is undetermined. Germline V gene data show CDR1 as LGHDT and CDR2 as YNNKEL (reference sequence). The CDR3 is 13 residues long. Deletions cut 1 base from V and 5 bases from J, with 8 bases between. DNA of the CDR3: TGTGCCAGCAGCCAAGGATATCCTTATGGCTACACCTTC. This translates into CASSQGYPYGYTF.

This clonotype has ten or more counts. The chain combines TRBV30 with TRBJ2-3; 7 bases match TRBD2. This CDR3 is built from 14 residues. Germline V gene lookup returns CDR1 GTSNPN and CDR2 SVGIG (reference sequence). The V gene end was trimmed by 0 bases and the J gene end by 5 bases; junction bases not matched to a gene: 5. The CDR3 nucleotides are TGTGCCTGGAGTGTAGCGGGAAATGGAGATACGCAGTATTTT. Its protein product is CAWSVAGNGDTQYF. The full variable domain, rest sourced from reference TRBV30 and TRBJ2-3, is SQTIHQWPATLVQPVGSPLSLECTVEGTSNPNLYWYRQAAGRGLQLLFYSVGIGQISSEVPQNLSASRPQDRQFILSSKKLLLSDSGFYLCAWSVAGNGDTQYFGPGTRLTVL.

The table lists this clonotype with many counts. The chain links TRBV2 to TRBJ2-5, with D possibly matching TRBD2 (6 bases). CDR3 length: 15 residues. Germline V lookup: CDR1 SNHLY, CDR2 FYNNEI. V gave up 6 bases and J gave up 3 bases, with 17 bases separating them. For the CDR3, the DNA is TGTGCCAGCAGCCGGGGTAGCGGAGGGGAAGAGACCCAGTACTTC. Translating gives CASSRGSGGEETQYF.

This clonotype was recorded many times. This chain uses TRBV28 with TRBJ1-1, with D perhaps matching TRBD1 (5 bases). Per germline, CDR1 MDHEN and CDR2 SYDVKM. The CDR3 spans 11 residues. V was shortened by 8 bases and J by 10 bases, with 14 bases between the two germline ends. The CDR3 DNA reads TGTGCCAGCTGCGGGGGAGGTTTAGCTTTCTTT. Its protein is CASCGGGLAFF. The full variable domain, completed using reference TRBV28 and TRBJ1-1, is DVKVTQSSRYLVKRTGEKVFLECVQDMDHENMFWYRQDPGLGLRLIYFSYDVKMKEKGDIPEGYSVSREKKERFSLILESASTNQTSMYLCASCGGGLAFFGQGTRLTVV.

This chain joins TRBV9 and TRBJ2-1; 10 nucleotides agree with TRBD2. The V segment lost 6 bases and the J segment 4 bases; nucleotides outside the gene matches: 7. Germline V gene sequence: CDR1 SGDLS, CDR2 YYNGEE. The CDR3 length is 15 residues. Written as DNA, the CDR3 is TGTGCCAGCACGACTAGCGGGCGCCCTTACAATGAGCAGTTCTTC. It specifies CASTTSGRPYNEQFF.

In this sample, this clonotype turned up many times. DNA for the CDR3: TGCGCCAGCAGCCTCGGACAGGGGGGAGGCACAGATACGCAGTATTTT. It codes for CASSLGQGGGTDTQYF. The chain uses TRBV5-1 and TRBJ2-3; 10 bases align to TRBD1. The V segment lost 4 bases and the J segment 1 base; nucleotides outside the gene matches: 6. Germline-derived CDR1 and CDR2 are SGHRS and YFSETQ. The CDR3 spans 16 residues.